The source of this T cell receptor (beta chain) is a study of T cells in Graves' hyperthyroidism and ophthalmopathy. V lost 4 bases and J lost 4; bases outside the gene matches: 4. Germline V gene lookup returns CDR1 KGHDR and CDR2 SFDVKD. The CDR3 runs to 14 residues. This clonotype was counted between two and nine times. Amplified TCR beta CDR3 regions came from RNA transcripts. First-round RT-PCR with HTBI primers amplified the TCR CDR3 region. One entry per CDR3 protein, called by TCRdb with MiXCR from the multiplex PCR reads. Here the sample spans roughly 740,000 distinct CDR3 sequences, around 15% being singletons.

The source is a man aged 18 to 30 with Graves' hyperthyroidism. The material sequenced was blood. The rearrangement uses TRBV24-1 and TRBJ2-3, with TRBD1 matching 7 bases. CDR3 sequence: CATSDPDRSDTQYF. The DNA for the CDR3 is TGTGCCACCAGTGACCCGGACAGGTCAGATACGCAGTATTTT.